This TCR beta chain is from a study of T cells in Graves' hyperthyroidism and ophthalmopathy. Study-level results: Among thyroid clonotypes expanded above 0.001, most also appeared in blood.

Source material for PBMCs was less than 12 ml fresh peripheral blood. The investigators amplified TCR beta CDR3 regions from RNA transcripts. Carried out on the TCR CDR3, a first-round RT-PCR used the HTBI primer set. TCRdb re-called the multiplex PCR reads through MiXCR, storing one row per CDR3 protein. Counted here are 300,000 or so distinct CDR3 sequences, 21% occurring once; the ten biggest clones make up over 45%. This clonotype came up a few times. Its antigen is unknown. This TCR was recovered from a woman aged 45-65 years with Graves' hyperthyroidism. Sequences were obtained from blood.

The CDR3 region has the DNA TGTGCCAGCAGTGACCTGACAGGGGGCTATCAGCCCCAGCATTTT. Translated, it gives CASSDLTGGYQPQHF. The chain couples TRBV6-2 or TRBV6-3 to TRBJ1-5, with 10 bases fitting TRBD1. The junction had 6 bases not matched to a gene; V was cut back by 5 bases and J by 5 bases. The germline gives CDR1 MNHEY, CDR2 SVGEGT. The CDR3 runs to 15 residues.